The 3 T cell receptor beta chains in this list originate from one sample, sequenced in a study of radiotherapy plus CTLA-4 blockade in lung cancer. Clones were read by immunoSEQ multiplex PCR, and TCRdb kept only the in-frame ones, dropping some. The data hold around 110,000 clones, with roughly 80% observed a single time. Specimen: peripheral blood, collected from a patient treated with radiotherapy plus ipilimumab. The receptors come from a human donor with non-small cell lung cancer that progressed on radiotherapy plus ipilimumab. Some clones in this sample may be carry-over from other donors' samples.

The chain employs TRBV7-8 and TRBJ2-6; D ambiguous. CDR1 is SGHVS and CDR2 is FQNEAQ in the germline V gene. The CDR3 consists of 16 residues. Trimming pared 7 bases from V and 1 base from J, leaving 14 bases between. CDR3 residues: CASKQFIWSGANVLTF. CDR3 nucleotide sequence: TGTGCCAGCAAACAGTTTATTTGGTCTGGGGCCAACGTCCTGACTTTC.

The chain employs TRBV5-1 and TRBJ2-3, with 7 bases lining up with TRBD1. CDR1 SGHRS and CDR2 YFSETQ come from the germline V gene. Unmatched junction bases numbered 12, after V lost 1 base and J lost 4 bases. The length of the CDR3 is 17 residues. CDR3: CASSLRGLQGAADTQYF. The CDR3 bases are TGCGCCAGCAGCTTGAGGGGGCTCCAGGGAGCGGCAGATACGCAGTATTTT.

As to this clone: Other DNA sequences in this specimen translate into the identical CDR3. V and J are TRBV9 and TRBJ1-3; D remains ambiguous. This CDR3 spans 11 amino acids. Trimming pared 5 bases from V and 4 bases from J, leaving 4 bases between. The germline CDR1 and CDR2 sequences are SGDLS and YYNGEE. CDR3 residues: CASSGGNTIYF. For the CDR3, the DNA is TGTGCCAGCAGTGGGGGAAACACCATATATTTT.